A selection of T cell receptor beta chains follows, all from one sample in a study of graft-versus-host responses after intestinal transplantation. The antigens of these receptors remain unknown. Measured with immunoSEQ multiplex PCR; TCRdb has only the in-frame clones, and not every one. The sample includes about 110,000 clones, just under 95% of them seen just once. The material was unstimulated CD8+ T cells sorted from spleen or lymph node cells, obtained before intestinal transplant. These receptors originate from a human donor who received an intestinal transplant. The CDR3 runs from the conserved cysteine through the conserved F or W. Each record gives: clone size, V gene, J gene, D gene, CDR3 length, CDR3 DNA, CDR3 protein. The D gene is left open where the match is weak. Clone size appears in some rows only: once, few, many, or a class for an expanded clone.

NA	TRBV13	TRBJ2-3	NA	14	TGTGCCAGCAGGTCCATGGGAGGCCCCCATACGCAGTATTTT	CASRSMGGPHTQYF
NA	TRBV30	TRBJ2-7	TRBD2	14	TGTGCCTGGAGTGTACTAGCGGGAGTTGACGAGCAGTACTTC	CAWSVLAGVDEQYF
NA	TRBV7-7	TRBJ2-7	NA	15	TGTGCTAGCAGCCATACAGACTCGCCCGTCTACGAGCAGTACTTC	CASSHTDSPVYEQYF
NA	TRBV6-4	TRBJ2-3	TRBD2	15	TGTGCCAGCAGTGACCACCTAGCGGATACAGATACGCAGTATTTT	CASSDHLADTDTQYF
NA	TRBV10-2	TRBJ1-5	TRBD1	15	TGCGCCAGCAGTGAGCACAGGGGGGAAAATCAGCCCCAGCATTTT	CASSEHRGENQPQHF
NA	TRBV14	TRBJ2-2	TRBD1	14	TGTGCCAGCAGCCAAAAAGACAGGGTCGGGGAGCTGTTTTTT	CASSQKDRVGELFF
once	TRBV6-5	TRBJ2-3	TRBD1	15	TGTGCCAGCAGTGGGACAGCATTGAGTACAGATACGCAGTATTTT	CASSGTALSTDTQYF
NA	TRBV30	TRBJ2-7	TRBD1	13	TGTGCCTGGAGTCGGACAGGGGGTTGGGAGCAGTACTTC	CAWSRTGGWEQYF
NA	TRBV11-3	TRBJ2-1	TRBD1	17	TGTGCCAGCAGCCCCCGACAGGGAAAAACCTCCCGCAATGAGCAGTTCTTC	CASSPRQGKTSRNEQFF
NA	TRBV7-8	TRBJ2-7	TRBD2	15	TGTGCCAGCAGCCAGGGACTAGCGGGGACCTACGAGCAGTACTTC	CASSQGLAGTYEQYF
NA	TRBV4-2	TRBJ1-3	NA	17	TGTGCCAGCAGCCAACGCCAAACAGGGATCTCTGGAAACACCATATATTTT	CASSQRQTGISGNTIYF
NA	TRBV30	TRBJ1-1	NA	11	TGTGCGGGGGGGTCGGACACTGAAGCTTTCTTT	CAGGSDTEAFF
NA	TRBV27	TRBJ2-7	NA	14	TGTGCCAGTCGGCCGGGACATGGGCCCTACGAGCAGTACTTC	CASRPGHGPYEQYF
NA	TRBV1	TRBJ1-4	NA	13	TGCACCTCAACGGGGAGGGGGCGTGAAAAACTGTTTTTT	CTSTGRGREKLFF
NA	TRBV28	TRBJ2-7	TRBD1	16	TGTGCCAGCAGTTGGTATGAGACAGGGAAGATTTACGAGCAGTACTTC	CASSWYETGKIYEQYF
NA	TRBV9	TRBJ2-7	TRBD2	16	TGTGCCAGCAGCGTAGAGGTTGTGGGAGGGCCTCGGGAGCAGTACTTC	CASSVEVVGGPREQYF
NA	TRBV19	TRBJ2-7	TRBD1	15	TGTGCCAGTAGTATATCCCGGACAGGGGGCAACGAGCAGTACTTC	CASSISRTGGNEQYF
NA	TRBV29-1	TRBJ2-1	TRBD2	15	TGCAGCGTGGCCCTGGGCGGGAGGGCCGATATTGAGCAGTTCTTC	CSVALGGRADIEQFF
NA	TRBV13	TRBJ2-5	NA	17	TGTGCCAGCAGCTTACACGGAAACGAGGGTACTCAAGAGACCCAGTACTTC	CASSLHGNEGTQETQYF
once	TRBV6-5	TRBJ2-7	NA	14	TGTGCCAGCAGAGAGTCCGGCGGAGCGCGAGAGCAGTACTTC	CASRESGGAREQYF
NA	TRBV5-1	TRBJ1-1	NA	14	TGCGCCAGCTCCCCCCACAGGGTTAACACTGAAGCTTTCTTT	CASSPHRVNTEAFF
NA	TRBV9	TRBJ2-5	NA	15	TGTGCCAGCAGCGTAGGAGGAGTCTCCCAAGAGACCCAGTACTTC	CASSVGGVSQETQYF
NA	TRBV7-9	TRBJ1-2	TRBD1	16	TGTGCCAGCAGCTTAGAGGGGTTGGGACAGGGTGATGGCTACACCTTC	CASSLEGLGQGDGYTF
once	TRBV28	TRBJ2-5	NA	14	TGTGCCAGCAGTTTGGGGGTGGGGCAAGAGACCCAGTACTTC	CASSLGVGQETQYF
NA	TRBV10-2	TRBJ2-7	TRBD2	15	TGCGCCAGCAGTGATACCAGCGGGAGTTTATACGAGCAGTACTTC	CASSDTSGSLYEQYF
NA	TRBV13	TRBJ2-7	NA	12	TGTGCCAGCAGCTTAGGGGGGTACGAGCAGTACTTC	CASSLGGYEQYF